The count of the clone carrying this T cell receptor beta chain is one. Its antigen is still unknown. This sample was included in a study of T cells in localized non-small cell lung cancer. Findings and limits, study-wide: Clonality of T cells reached its maximum in uninvolved adjacent lung, surpassing tumor. A median approximately 61 of the top 100 tumor clones appeared in adjacent lung. The study sequenced only one region of the tumor. As a result, intratumor heterogeneity could not be excluded and remains possible. Among blood samples, higher T cell density accompanied longer overall survival.

Here immunoSEQ multiplex PCR was the method, and the copy in TCRdb shows in-frame clones only, minus some. Of around 25,000 clones detected, 86% appear once; the ten largest clones hold over 12%. Trimming left V 4 bases short and J 3 bases short, with 10 bases between. CDR1 and CDR2 from the germline V gene are SGHRS and YFSETQ. The CDR3 is made up of 13 amino acids. This receptor was obtained from a female donor of 60 years or more with stage I lung adenocarcinoma. The sequencing used peripheral blood, collected before any cancer treatment. The rearrangement links TRBV5-1 to TRBJ1-2; D call uncertain. CDR3 nucleotide sequence: TGCGCCAGCAGCAGAGACGGCTACTATGGCTACACCTTC. It encodes CASSRDGYYGYTF.